The 14 T cell receptor beta chains below all came from one sample that was sequenced in a study of cytomegalovirus exposure and HLA in healthy donors. With 60 Vbeta and 13 Jbeta primers, the PCR was carried out. Libraries were prepared by immunoSEQ multiplex PCR; TCRdb keeps only in-frame clonotypes and omits some of them. Of 95,000 to 150,000 clones listed, about 74% are singletons. The sample consisted of PBMCs. These receptors were obtained from a man aged 30 to 45 in good health and CMV-seronegative.

This chain uses TRBV7-9 with TRBJ1-6; TRBD1 aligns across 10 bases. The CDR3 has 16 residues. The junction had 7 bases not matched to a gene; V was cut back by 5 bases and J by 6 bases. The V gene's germline CDR1 is SEHNR and CDR2 FQNEAQ (reference sequence). Here the CDR3 reads CASSQGQGMGNSPLHF. CDR3 DNA: TGTGCCAGCAGCCAGGGACAGGGGATGGGTAATTCACCCCTCCACTTT.

The V and J genes are TRBV18 and TRBJ1-1; unclear D gene. The CDR3 runs to 14 residues. CDR1 and CDR2 from the germline V gene are KGHSH and LQKENI. V shed 2 bases and J shed 1 base, with 8 bases lying between them. The CDR3 region is CASSPEVGNTEAFF. Here the CDR3 DNA reads TGTGCCAGCTCACCAGAGGTCGGGAACACTGAAGCTTTCTTT.

The rearrangement uses TRBV6-5 and TRBJ2-7, with D maybe TRBD1 (6 bases). The CDR3 has 15 residues. Trimming left V 6 bases short and J 0 bases short, with 15 bases between. Per the germline V gene, CDR1 is MNHEY and CDR2 is SVGAGI. The DNA for the CDR3 is TGTGCCAGCAGCGGGACATATCACGGCTCCTACGAGCAGTACTTC. Protein product: CASSGTYHGSYEQYF.

The chain is built from TRBV4-1 and TRBJ1-1; perhaps TRBD1 as D (6 bases). V was pared by 5 bases and J by 2 bases, with 12 bases between. The CDR3 length is 14 residues. Looked up from germline, CDR1 is MGHRA and CDR2 is YSYEKL. Written as DNA, the CDR3 is TGCGCCAGCAGCAAGGACAGAAGAAACACTGAAGCTTTCTTT. This gives the protein CASSKDRRNTEAFF.

CDR3 sequence: CASSPTSGTHEQYF. The CDR3 bases are TGTGCCAGCAGCCCCACTAGCGGGACCCACGAGCAGTACTTC. This sequence joins TRBV5-4 and TRBJ2-7; 10 bases align to TRBD2. CDR1 is SGHNT and CDR2 is YYREEE in the germline V gene (reference sequence). The CDR3 extends over 14 amino acids. The V gene end was trimmed by 4 bases and the J gene end by 5 bases; junction bases not matched to a gene: 6.

CDR3 sequence (DNA): TGTGCCAGCAGCCCGCAGGGAACCACTGAAGCTTTCTTT. Protein product: CASSPQGTTEAFF. This sequence joins TRBV2 and TRBJ1-1; the D gene is possibly TRBD1 (5 bases). Germline V gene lookup returns CDR1 SNHLY and CDR2 FYNNEI. The length of the CDR3 is 13 residues. V lost 6 bases to trimming and J lost 4 bases, with 12 bases between them.

The J gene is TRBJ2-1, the V gene TRBV28; 8 bases are a match to TRBD2. Unmatched junction bases numbered 5, after V lost 7 bases and J lost 3 bases. Germline CDR1 and CDR2: MDHEN and SYDVKM. This CDR3 spans 14 amino acids. CDR3 region: CASISGGDYNEQFF. In DNA, the CDR3 is TGTGCCAGCATATCCGGGGGGGACTACAATGAGCAGTTCTTC. Combining the CDR3 with reference TRBV28 and TRBJ2-1 gives the whole variable domain DVKVTQSSRYLVKRTGEKVFLECVQDMDHENMFWYRQDPGLGLRLIYFSYDVKMKEKGDIPEGYSVSREKKERFSLILESASTNQTSMYLCASISGGDYNEQFFGPGTRLTVL.

The chain uses TRBV7-6 and TRBJ2-5; D is undetermined. The J call may be mistaken, given a closer DNA end match to TRBJ2-7. Germline loops: CDR1 SGHVS, CDR2 FNYEAQ. This CDR3 has 14 residues. In nucleotides, the CDR3 is TGTGCCAGCAGCCAGAACGTAGCCTCCTACGAGCAGTACTTC. This sequence encodes CASSQNVASYEQYF.

This clone occurred once. The chain uses TRBV6-6 and TRBJ2-5; 7 nucleotides align to TRBD1. CDR1 and CDR2 (germline): MNHNY, SVGAGI (reference sequence). V lost 0 bases, J lost 2 bases, and 0 bases stayed unmatched. The length of the CDR3 is 14 residues. The CDR3 sequence: CASSYSTGQETQYF. The DNA of the CDR3 is TGTGCCAGCAGTTACTCGACAGGGCAAGAGACCCAGTACTTC.

The chain carries TRBV4-1 and TRBJ2-3; 8 bases match TRBD1. The CDR3 consists of 15 residues. Germline CDR1 MGHRA, CDR2 YSYEKL. V dropped 2 bases and J dropped 6; count of bases not matched to a gene: 7. The CDR3 is CASSQRGQGPDTQYF. DNA of the CDR3: TGCGCCAGCAGCCAACGCGGACAGGGTCCCGATACGCAGTATTTT.

The chain carries TRBV5-4 and TRBJ1-4; D is possibly TRBD1 (5 bases). CDR1 and CDR2 from the germline V gene are SGHNT and YYREEE (reference sequence). The CDR3 runs 13 residues. The ends were cut back, 7 bases at V and 4 bases at J, with 11 bases in the middle. CDR3 loop: CASSRGYNEKLFF. The CDR3 DNA follows: TGTGCCAGCTCTAGGGGATATAATGAAAAACTGTTTTTT.

The J gene is TRBJ2-1, the V gene TRBV5-4; 13 positions agree with TRBD2. V lost 2 bases to trimming and J lost 6 bases; unmatched junction nucleotides: 2. Germline CDR1 reads SGHNT; CDR2 reads YYREEE (reference sequence). The CDR3 extends over 15 amino acids. The CDR3 sequence: CASSFGLAGANEQFF. The CDR3 DNA reads TGTGCCAGCAGCTTCGGACTAGCGGGGGCCAATGAGCAGTTCTTC.

This clone was seen only a few times. The chain combines TRBV7-9 with TRBJ1-2, with unresolved D. The V and J ends lost 1 base and 3 bases respectively, with 12 bases between them. The CDR3 is 15 amino acids. From germline, CDR1 is SEHNR and CDR2 FQNEAQ (reference sequence). CDR3 in DNA: TGTGCCAGCAGCTTAGGACAACCTACTGACTATGGCTACACCTTC. Protein: CASSLGQPTDYGYTF.

This clone has only one observation. The chain is built from TRBV5-6 and TRBJ2-5; D may be TRBD1 (5 bases). CDR1 is SGHDT and CDR2 is YYEEEE in the germline V gene. V was cut by 2 bases and J by 5 bases, with 13 bases left in between. CDR3 size: 14 residues. CDR3 protein: CASSLRGTAETQYF. The CDR3, as DNA: TGTGCCAGCAGCTTAAGGGGCACGGCGGAGACCCAGTACTTC.